Presented here are 27 T cell receptor beta chains from one specimen sequenced in a study of regulatory T cells in long-lasting Graves disease. Construction of TCR beta libraries relied on iRepertoire HTBI primers and on Arm-PCR targeting CDR3 regions. TCRdb recomputed calls from the multiplex PCR reads with MiXCR, one row per CDR3 protein. The data contain some 250,000 distinct CDR3 sequences, approximately 20% of them singletons. As for time point: newly diagnosed GD, antithyroid drugs for less than 3 months. PBMCs were the source of the RNA used for TCR sequencing. This sample also belongs to another study, concerning T cells in Graves' hyperthyroidism and ophthalmopathy.

This sample comprised peripheral blood mononuclear cells (PBMCs), obtained at new diagnosis, from a patient treated with antithyroid drugs. These receptors came from a woman aged 25 to 39 with Graves disease.

This clonotype was observed many times. V usage is TRBV28 and J usage is TRBJ1-2; D not certain. Germline lookup yields CDR1 MDHEN and CDR2 SYDVKM. The CDR3 has 15 amino acids. V lost 6 bases to trimming and J lost 1 base, with 15 bases between them. CDR3 region: CASSTDRIINYGYTF. CDR3 DNA sequence: TGTGCCAGCAGCACCGATCGGATTATTAACTATGGCTACACCTTC.

This clonotype came up many times. CDR3 residues: CASSGLTGLDTF. The CDR3 region has the DNA TGTGCCAGCAGTGGACTGACCGGTCTCGACACCTTC. The chain employs TRBV2 and TRBJ1-2; D gene ambiguous. Trimming pared 4 bases from V and 12 bases from J, leaving 15 bases between. Germline V gene sequence: CDR1 SNHLY, CDR2 FYNNEI. CDR3 length: 12 amino acids.

This clonotype was seen at least ten times. The J gene is TRBJ1-2, the V gene TRBV7-9; a weak D match, TRBD1 (6 bases). The V end was cut by 2 bases, the J end by 4 bases, with 17 bases between. Per the germline V gene, CDR1 is SEHNR and CDR2 is FQNEAQ (reference sequence). The CDR3 has 16 residues. DNA of the CDR3: TGTGCCAGCAGCTTATCAGGGGACGCGGGATCCTATGGCTACACCTTC. Its translation: CASSLSGDAGSYGYTF.

This clonotype showed up many times. The V gene is TRBV20-1, the J gene TRBJ2-3; 7 bases align to TRBD1. The V gene's germline CDR1 is DFQATT and CDR2 SNEGSKA (reference sequence). The trim removed 0 bases at V and 0 bases at J, leaving 3 bases unmatched. There are 15 residues in the CDR3. CDR3 sequence reads: CSAREEGASTDTQYF. CDR3 in DNA: TGCAGTGCTAGAGAAGAGGGGGCTAGCACAGATACGCAGTATTTT.

This clonotype has only a few counts. The chain couples TRBV6-5 to TRBJ2-2; D is perhaps TRBD2 (5 bases). The CDR3 consists of 14 residues. V dropped 1 base and J dropped 5 bases, with 8 bases sitting between them. In germline, CDR1 is MNHEY, CDR2 SVGAGI. The CDR3 DNA is TGTGCCAGCAGTTACTTTCCGGGGACCGGGGAGCTGTTTTTT. Translating gives CASSYFPGTGELFF.

This clonotype was seen more than once but under ten times. The CDR3 ends on some other residue instead of the conserved phenylalanine or tryptophan, so this is likely a read error. The rearrangement links TRBV5-1 to TRBJ1-2; no clear D. The CDR3 consists of 13 residues. Germline lookup yields CDR1 SGHRS and CDR2 YFSETQ. V shed 3 bases and J shed 4 bases, with 10 bases lying between them. Here the CDR3 reads CASSSGGSYGYTL. The CDR3 DNA reads as TGCGCCAGCAGCTCTGGCGGTAGCTATGGCTACACCTTA.

This clonotype has a handful of counts. The chain employs TRBV20-1 and TRBJ2-1; no firm D call. The CDR3 contains 11 residues. Trimming stripped 2 bases from V and 5 bases from J, with 4 bases between. Germline V gene data show CDR1 as DFQATT and CDR2 as SNEGSKA (reference sequence). DNA for the CDR3: TGCAGTGCTAGACTGGACAATGAGCAGTTCTTC. This translates into CSARLDNEQFF.

Many counts were recorded for this clonotype. This chain connects TRBV6-5 to TRBJ2-1; the match to TRBD1 covers 7 bases. V lost 0 bases to trimming and J lost 4 bases; unmatched junction nucleotides: 9. CDR3 length: 17 amino acids. In germline, CDR1 is MNHEY, CDR2 SVGAGI. The CDR3 DNA sequence: TGTGCCAGCAGTTACTCGATAGGCAGGGGGTTATACAATGAGCAGTTCTTC. Protein product: CASSYSIGRGLYNEQFF.

This clonotype was detected many times. The chain employs TRBV10-3 and TRBJ1-1, with 7 bases identical to TRBD1. Trimming cost V 3 bases and J 5 bases; bases outside gene matches: 9. The CDR3 spans 15 residues. In germline, CDR1 is ENHRY, CDR2 SYGVKD. In DNA, the CDR3 is TGTGCCATCAGTGACCAGGGAGGGGGCTATACTGAAGCTTTCTTT. It specifies CAISDQGGGYTEAFF.

Many counts were recorded for this clonotype. V is TRBV5-1 and J is TRBJ1-5; tentative D call: TRBD1 (6 bases). Trimming pared 0 bases from V and 4 bases from J, leaving 11 bases between. The germline V gene has CDR1 SGHRS and CDR2 YFSETQ. The CDR3 is 15 residues long. DNA of the CDR3: TGCGCCAGCAGCTTGGAGGGGGAGAGGAATCAGCCCCAGCATTTT. This sequence encodes CASSLEGERNQPQHF.

This clonotype was recorded many times. This sequence joins TRBV18 and TRBJ2-3; TRBD1 agrees at 7 bases. Losses at the gene ends were 3 bases for V and 2 bases for J; bases not matched to a gene: 5. The CDR3 spans 15 residues. The V gene's germline CDR1 is KGHSH and CDR2 LQKENI. The CDR3 DNA reads TGTGCCAGCTCACCGGGACAGTCGTTCACAGATACGCAGTATTTT. This codes for CASSPGQSFTDTQYF.

Many counts were recorded for this clonotype. Here the CDR3 DNA reads TGTGCCAGCAGCACTCGGACGGCTGATGGCTACACCTTC. This sequence encodes CASSTRTADGYTF. The chain joins TRBV12-3 or TRBV12-4 to TRBJ1-2; D is unclear. The CDR3 runs to 13 residues. With 6 bases removed from V and 6 bases from J, the gap between germline ends came to 14 bases.

This clonotype was recorded many times. This chain connects TRBV20-1 to TRBJ2-5, with D perhaps given as TRBD1 or TRBD2 (5 bases each). Germline V gene lookup returns CDR1 DFQATT and CDR2 SNEGSKA (reference sequence). This CDR3 is 15 amino acids long. Trimming shortened V by 0 bases and J by 3 bases, and 14 bases separated the two germline ends. CDR3 DNA: TGCAGTGCTAGAGATCGAAGGGGAGACGAAGAGACCCAGTACTTC. Translated, it gives CSARDRRGDEETQYF.

This clonotype has at least ten counts. This chain uses TRBV7-6 with TRBJ1-1, with no clear D. The ends were cut back, 4 bases at V and 3 bases at J, with 15 bases in the middle. The CDR3 has 15 amino acids. Germline V gives CDR1 SGHVS, CDR2 FNYEAQ. The chain's CDR3 is CASSSPWGRDTEAFF. CDR3 sequence (DNA): TGTGCCAGCAGCTCCCCTTGGGGAAGGGACACTGAAGCTTTCTTT.

This clonotype was seen ten or more times. The V and J genes are TRBV5-1 and TRBJ2-5, with 15 bases matching TRBD2. Germline CDR1 reads SGHRS; CDR2 reads YFSETQ. V lost 1 base to trimming and J lost 5 bases; unmatched junction nucleotides: 9. The CDR3 is 18 amino acids. CDR3 region: CASSLYGLAGGPQETQYF. CDR3 sequence (DNA): TGCGCCAGCAGCTTGTATGGACTAGCGGGGGGGCCCCAGGAGACCCAGTACTTC. The variable domain in full, completed from reference TRBV5-1 and TRBJ2-5, reads KAGVTQTPRYLIKTRGQQVTLSCSPISGHRSVSWYQQTPGQGLQFLFEYFSETQRNKGNFPGRFSGRQFSNSRSEMNVSTLELGDSALYLCASSLYGLAGGPQETQYFGPGTRLLVL.

The genes are TRBV14 and TRBJ2-7; 7 bases are shared with TRBD1. V dropped 4 bases and J dropped 4; count of bases not matched to a gene: 13. Germline CDR1 reads SGHDN; CDR2 reads FVKESK. The CDR3 has 16 residues. CDR3 nucleotides: TGTGCCAGCAGCCGTCTACCCGGGACAGAGTCATACGAGCAGTACTTC. It yields the protein CASSRLPGTESYEQYF.

Many counts were recorded for this clonotype. V is TRBV2 and J is TRBJ2-3; tentatively, D is TRBD1 (5 bases). CDR1 is SNHLY, CDR2 FYNNEI, per germline. The V and J ends lost 2 bases and 4 bases respectively, with 7 bases between them. The CDR3 loop spans 13 amino acids. Here the CDR3 DNA reads TGTGCCAGCAGTGAAACCAGGGCAGATACGCAGTATTTT. Amino acids: CASSETRADTQYF.

This clonotype has at least ten counts. V is TRBV4-1 and J is TRBJ1-5; 9 bases align to TRBD1. The CDR3 spans 17 residues. V shed 0 bases, J shed 10 bases, and the junction held 13 bases outside the gene matches. Looked up from germline, CDR1 is MGHRA and CDR2 is YSYEKL. The CDR3 spells CASSQEAGWDRVSPQHF. CDR3 in DNA: TGCGCCAGCAGCCAAGAGGCCGGGTGGGACAGGGTAAGCCCCCAGCATTTT.

This clonotype has a count of ten or more. The rearrangement uses TRBV11-2 and TRBJ1-2; 10 bases fit TRBD1. Per germline, CDR1 SGHAT and CDR2 FQNNGV. The CDR3 contains 14 residues. The ends lost 5 bases at V and 4 bases at J; junction bases unmatched: 4. The CDR3 region is CASSPRTGGYGYTF. DNA for the CDR3: TGTGCCAGCAGCCCTAGGACAGGGGGCTATGGCTACACCTTC.

The table lists this clonotype with many counts. The rearrangement links TRBV11-2 to TRBJ1-3; no clear D gene. Trimming pared 2 bases from V and 0 bases from J, leaving 5 bases between. The CDR3 has 14 residues. Germline loops: CDR1 SGHAT, CDR2 FQNNGV. The CDR3 loop is CASSLQISGNTIYF. The CDR3 bases are TGTGCCAGCAGCTTACAGATCTCTGGAAACACCATATATTTT.

This clonotype was seen repeatedly, ten times or more. The V and J genes are TRBV2 and TRBJ1-5; a weak D match, TRBD1 (5 bases). Germline V gene lookup returns CDR1 SNHLY and CDR2 FYNNEI. This CDR3 has 15 amino acids. V gave up 6 bases and J gave up 0 bases, with 12 bases separating them. This CDR3 is CASRPRRDSNQPQHF. The DNA of the CDR3 is TGTGCCAGCAGGCCCCGCAGGGATAGCAATCAGCCCCAGCATTTT.

This clonotype was recorded a few times. The chain uses TRBV12-3 or TRBV12-4 and TRBJ2-1; D is perhaps TRBD2 (7 bases). V lost 3 bases to trimming and J lost 8 bases, with 11 bases between them. The CDR3 runs 13 residues. The chain's CDR3 is CASSLRGGYEQFF. The DNA of the CDR3 is TGTGCCAGCAGTTTGAGGGGGGGCTATGAGCAGTTCTTC.

CDR3 nucleotide sequence: TGTGCCAGCAGCTTATTAGCCGCTTCCCCCACAGATACGCAGTATTTT. Its protein product is CASSLLAASPTDTQYF. This chain uses TRBV7-8 with TRBJ2-3; D call uncertain. This CDR3 has 16 amino acids. Germline lookup yields CDR1 SGHVS and CDR2 FQNEAQ. The V and J ends lost 2 bases and 2 bases respectively, with 14 bases between them. The full variable domain, its missing parts supplied by reference TRBV7-8 and TRBJ2-3, is GAGVSQSPRYKVAKRGQDVALRCDPISGHVSLFWYQQALGQGPEFLTYFQNEAQLDKSGLPSDRFFAERPEGSVSTLKIQRTQQEDSAVYLCASSLLAASPTDTQYFGPGTRLTVL.

This chain links TRBV5-1 with TRBJ1-2; 10 bases line up with TRBD1. J was trimmed by 5 bases and V by 1 base; bases with no gene match: 5. The CDR3 sequence is 15 residues long. CDR1 and CDR2 from the germline V gene are SGHRS and YFSETQ. CDR3 amino acids: CASSLTGTGAYGYTF. Written as DNA, the CDR3 is TGCGCCAGCAGCTTGACCGGGACAGGGGCTTATGGCTACACCTTC.

The chain combines TRBV30 with TRBJ2-6; D is possibly TRBD1 (5 bases). Trimming shortened V by 2 bases and J by 2 bases, and 7 bases separated the two germline ends. Germline V gives CDR1 GTSNPN, CDR2 SVGIG (reference sequence). This CDR3 is built from 14 residues. The CDR3 is CAWSPGPGANVLTF. The CDR3 region has the DNA TGTGCCTGGAGTCCAGGGCCTGGGGCCAACGTCCTGACTTTC.

This clonotype came up many times. The V and J genes are TRBV5-1 and TRBJ2-5; D call uncertain. Germline CDR1 reads SGHRS; CDR2 reads YFSETQ. V was trimmed by 4 bases and J by 2 bases, leaving 12 bases between them. This CDR3 has 14 residues. The chain's CDR3 is CASSADWSQETQYF. DNA for the CDR3: TGCGCCAGCAGCGCCGACTGGTCTCAAGAGACCCAGTACTTC.

The chain employs TRBV18 and TRBJ1-2, with a tentative D call TRBD1 (6 bases). V lost 0 bases and J lost 1, with 21 bases in between. The CDR3 runs to 19 residues. Looked up from germline, CDR1 is KGHSH and CDR2 is LQKENI. CDR3 amino acids: CASSPPPAGTRGINYGYTF. The CDR3 region has the DNA TGTGCCAGCTCACCACCACCTGCTGGAACCAGGGGAATTAACTATGGCTACACCTTC.